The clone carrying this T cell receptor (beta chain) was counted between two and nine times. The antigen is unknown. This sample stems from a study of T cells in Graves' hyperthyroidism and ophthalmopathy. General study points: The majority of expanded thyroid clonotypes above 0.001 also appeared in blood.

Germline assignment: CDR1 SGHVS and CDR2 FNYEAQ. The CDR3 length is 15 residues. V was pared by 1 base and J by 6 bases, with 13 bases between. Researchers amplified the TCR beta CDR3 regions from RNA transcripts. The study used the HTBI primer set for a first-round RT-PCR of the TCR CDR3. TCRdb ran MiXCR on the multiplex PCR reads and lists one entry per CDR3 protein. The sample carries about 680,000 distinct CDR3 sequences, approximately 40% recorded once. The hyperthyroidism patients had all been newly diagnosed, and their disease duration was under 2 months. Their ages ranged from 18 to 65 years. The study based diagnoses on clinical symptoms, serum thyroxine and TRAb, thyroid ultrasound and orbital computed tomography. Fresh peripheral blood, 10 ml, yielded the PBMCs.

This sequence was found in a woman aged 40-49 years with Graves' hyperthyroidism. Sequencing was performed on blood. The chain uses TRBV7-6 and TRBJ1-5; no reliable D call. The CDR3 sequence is CASSLGVGFGQPQHF. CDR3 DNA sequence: TGTGCCAGCAGCTTAGGGGTGGGATTCGGTCAGCCCCAGCATTTT.